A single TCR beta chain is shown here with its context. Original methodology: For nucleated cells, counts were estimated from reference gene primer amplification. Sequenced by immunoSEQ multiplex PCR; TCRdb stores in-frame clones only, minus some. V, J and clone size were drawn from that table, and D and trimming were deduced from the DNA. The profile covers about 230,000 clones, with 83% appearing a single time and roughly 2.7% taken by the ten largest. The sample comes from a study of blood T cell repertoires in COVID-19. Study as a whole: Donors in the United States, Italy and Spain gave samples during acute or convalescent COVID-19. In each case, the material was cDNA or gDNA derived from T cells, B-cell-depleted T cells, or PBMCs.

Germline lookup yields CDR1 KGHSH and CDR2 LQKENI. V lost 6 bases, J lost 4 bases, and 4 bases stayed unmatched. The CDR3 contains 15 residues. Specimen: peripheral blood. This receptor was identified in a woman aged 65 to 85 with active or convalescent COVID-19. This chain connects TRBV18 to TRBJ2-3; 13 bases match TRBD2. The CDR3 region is CASSRTSGSPDTQYF. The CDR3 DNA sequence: TGTGCCAGCTCCCGGACTAGCGGGAGCCCAGATACGCAGTATTTT.